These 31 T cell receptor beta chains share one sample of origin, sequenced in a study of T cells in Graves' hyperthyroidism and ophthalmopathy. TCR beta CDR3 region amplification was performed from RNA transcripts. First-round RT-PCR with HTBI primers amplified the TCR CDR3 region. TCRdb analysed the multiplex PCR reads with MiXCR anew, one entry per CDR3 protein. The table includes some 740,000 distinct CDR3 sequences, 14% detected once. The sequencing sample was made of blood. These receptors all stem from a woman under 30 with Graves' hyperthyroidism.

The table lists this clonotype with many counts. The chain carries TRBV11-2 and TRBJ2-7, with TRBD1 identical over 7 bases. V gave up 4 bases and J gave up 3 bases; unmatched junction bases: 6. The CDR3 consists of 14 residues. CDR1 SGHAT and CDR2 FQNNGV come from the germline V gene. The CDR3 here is CASSSTTGVYEQYF. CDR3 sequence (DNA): TGTGCCAGCAGCTCCACCACAGGGGTCTACGAGCAGTACTTC.

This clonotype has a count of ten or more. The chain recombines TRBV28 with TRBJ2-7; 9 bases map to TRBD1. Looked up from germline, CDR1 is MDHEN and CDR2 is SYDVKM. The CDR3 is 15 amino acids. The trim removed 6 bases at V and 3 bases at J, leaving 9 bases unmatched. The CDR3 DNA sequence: TGTGCCAGCAGCGCCAACAGGGGGCCGGACTACGAGCAGTACTTC. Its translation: CASSANRGPDYEQYF.

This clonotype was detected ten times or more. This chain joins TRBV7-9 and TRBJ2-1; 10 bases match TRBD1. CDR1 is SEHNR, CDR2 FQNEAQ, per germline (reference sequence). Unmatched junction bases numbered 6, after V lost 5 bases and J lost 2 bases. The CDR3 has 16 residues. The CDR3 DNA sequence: TGTGCCAGCAGCCCTGACGGACAGGGGGCCTACAATGAGCAGTTCTTC. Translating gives CASSPDGQGAYNEQFF.

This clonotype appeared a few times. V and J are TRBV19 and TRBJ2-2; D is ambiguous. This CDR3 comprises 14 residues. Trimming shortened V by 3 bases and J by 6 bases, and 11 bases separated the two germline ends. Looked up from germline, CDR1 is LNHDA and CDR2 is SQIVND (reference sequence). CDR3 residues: CASSMGTMAGELFF. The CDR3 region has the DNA TGTGCCAGTAGTATGGGTACTATGGCCGGGGAGCTGTTTTTT.

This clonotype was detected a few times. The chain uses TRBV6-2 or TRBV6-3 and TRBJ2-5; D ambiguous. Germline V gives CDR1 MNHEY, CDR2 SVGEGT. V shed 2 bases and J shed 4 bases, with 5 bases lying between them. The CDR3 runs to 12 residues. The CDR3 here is CASSYTLETQYF. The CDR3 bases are TGTGCCAGCAGTTACACCCTAGAGACCCAGTACTTC.

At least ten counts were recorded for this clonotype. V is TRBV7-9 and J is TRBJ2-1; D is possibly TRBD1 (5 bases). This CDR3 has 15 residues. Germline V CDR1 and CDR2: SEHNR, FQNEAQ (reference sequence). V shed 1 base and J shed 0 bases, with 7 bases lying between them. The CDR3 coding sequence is TGTGCCAGCAGCTTAGTTCAGGGCTCCTACAATGAGCAGTTCTTC. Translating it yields CASSLVQGSYNEQFF.

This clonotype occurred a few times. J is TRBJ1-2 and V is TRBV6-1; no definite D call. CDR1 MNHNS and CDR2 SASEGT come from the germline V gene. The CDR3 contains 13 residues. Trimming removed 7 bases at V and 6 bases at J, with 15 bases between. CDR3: CASKARFTHGYTF. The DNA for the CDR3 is TGTGCCAGCAAGGCGCGGTTTACTCATGGCTACACCTTC.

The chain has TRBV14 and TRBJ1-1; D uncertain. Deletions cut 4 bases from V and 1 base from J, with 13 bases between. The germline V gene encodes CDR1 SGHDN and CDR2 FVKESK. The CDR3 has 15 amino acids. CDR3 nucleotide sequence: TGTGCCAGCAGCCCGCAACCCGTTGGGAACACTGAAGCTTTCTTT. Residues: CASSPQPVGNTEAFF.

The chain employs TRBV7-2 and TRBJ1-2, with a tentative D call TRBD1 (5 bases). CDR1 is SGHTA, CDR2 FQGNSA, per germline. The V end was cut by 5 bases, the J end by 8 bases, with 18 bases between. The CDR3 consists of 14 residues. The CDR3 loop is CASSPQEGRRGYTF. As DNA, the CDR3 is TGTGCCAGCAGCCCCCAAGAGGGGCGGAGGGGCTACACCTTC.

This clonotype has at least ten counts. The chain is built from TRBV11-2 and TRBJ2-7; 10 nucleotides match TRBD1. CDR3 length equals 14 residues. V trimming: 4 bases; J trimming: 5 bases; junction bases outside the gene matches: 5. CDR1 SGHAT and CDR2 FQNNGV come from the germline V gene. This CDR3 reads CASSSGQGLDEQYF. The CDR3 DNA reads TGTGCCAGCAGCTCGGGACAGGGGTTAGACGAGCAGTACTTC. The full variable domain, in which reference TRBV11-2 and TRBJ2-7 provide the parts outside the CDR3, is EAGVAQSPRYKIIEKRQSVAFWCNPISGHATLYWYQQILGQGPKLLIQFQNNGVVDDSQLPKDRFSAERLKGVDSTLKIQPAKLEDSAVYLCASSSGQGLDEQYFGPGTRLTVT.

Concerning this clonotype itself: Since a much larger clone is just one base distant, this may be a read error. CDR3 coding DNA: TGTGCCAGCTCTCGGGGACTAGTGTACGAGCAGTGCTTC. This encodes CASSRGLVYEQCF. The V call is TRBV7-9, the J call TRBJ2-7; 8 nucleotides align to TRBD2. This CDR3 has 13 amino acids. Per the germline V gene, CDR1 is SEHNR and CDR2 is FQNEAQ (reference sequence). The full variable domain, in which reference TRBV7-9 and TRBJ2-7 provide the parts outside the CDR3, is DTGVSQNPRHKITKRGQNVTFRCDPISEHNRLYWYRQTLGQGPEFLTYFQNEAQLEKSRLLSDRFSAERPKGSFSTLEIQRTEQGDSAMYLCASSRGLVYEQCFGPGTRLTVT.

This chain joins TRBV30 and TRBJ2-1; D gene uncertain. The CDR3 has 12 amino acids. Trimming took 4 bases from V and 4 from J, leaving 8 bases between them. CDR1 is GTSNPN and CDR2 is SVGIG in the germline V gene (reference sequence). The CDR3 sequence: CAWTDPYNEQFF. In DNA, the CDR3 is TGTGCCTGGACGGACCCGTACAATGAGCAGTTCTTC.

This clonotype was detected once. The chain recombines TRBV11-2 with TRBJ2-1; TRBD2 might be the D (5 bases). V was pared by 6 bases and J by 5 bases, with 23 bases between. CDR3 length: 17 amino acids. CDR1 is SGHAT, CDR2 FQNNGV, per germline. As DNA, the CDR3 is TGTGCCAGCAGTCCTCTACCCTCTGCGGGTTCTAACAATGAGCAGTTCTTC. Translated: CASSPLPSAGSNNEQFF.

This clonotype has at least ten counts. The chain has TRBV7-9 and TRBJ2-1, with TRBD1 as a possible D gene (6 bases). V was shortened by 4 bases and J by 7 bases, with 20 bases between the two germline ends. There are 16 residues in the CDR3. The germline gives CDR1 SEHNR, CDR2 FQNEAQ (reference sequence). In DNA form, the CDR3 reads TGTGCCAGCAGCTCGCCTGAAAAACAGGGATGGAATGAGCAGTTCTTC. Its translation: CASSSPEKQGWNEQFF.

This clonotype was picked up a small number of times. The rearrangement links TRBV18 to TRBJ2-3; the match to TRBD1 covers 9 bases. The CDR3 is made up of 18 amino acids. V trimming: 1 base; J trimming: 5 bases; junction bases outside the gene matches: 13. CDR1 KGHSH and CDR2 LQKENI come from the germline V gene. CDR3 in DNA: TGTGCCAGCTCACCACAACGTCCGGGACAGGGTGGTTTAGATACGCAGTATTTT. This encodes CASSPQRPGQGGLDTQYF.

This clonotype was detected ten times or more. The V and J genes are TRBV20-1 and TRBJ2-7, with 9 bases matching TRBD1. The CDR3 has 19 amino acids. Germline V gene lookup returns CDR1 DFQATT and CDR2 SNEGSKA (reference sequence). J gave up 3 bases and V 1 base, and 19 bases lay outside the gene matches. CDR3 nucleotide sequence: TGCAGTGCTAGAGTTAGGCAAAAGCTAACCGGGACAGGGATCTACGAGCAGTACTTC. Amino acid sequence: CSARVRQKLTGTGIYEQYF.

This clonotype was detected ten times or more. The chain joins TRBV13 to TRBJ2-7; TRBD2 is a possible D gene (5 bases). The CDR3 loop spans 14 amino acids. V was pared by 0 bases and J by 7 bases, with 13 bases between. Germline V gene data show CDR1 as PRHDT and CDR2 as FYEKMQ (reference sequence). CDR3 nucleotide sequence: TGTGCCAGCAGCTTAGGGGACGGATCGGGAGAGCAGTACTTC. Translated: CASSLGDGSGEQYF.

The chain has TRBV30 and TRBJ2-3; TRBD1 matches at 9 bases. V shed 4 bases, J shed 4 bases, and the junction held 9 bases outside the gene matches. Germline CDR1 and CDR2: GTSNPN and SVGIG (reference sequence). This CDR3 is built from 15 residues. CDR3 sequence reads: CAWNGIGTGPDTQYF. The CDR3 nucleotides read TGTGCCTGGAATGGTATCGGGACAGGGCCAGATACGCAGTATTTT.

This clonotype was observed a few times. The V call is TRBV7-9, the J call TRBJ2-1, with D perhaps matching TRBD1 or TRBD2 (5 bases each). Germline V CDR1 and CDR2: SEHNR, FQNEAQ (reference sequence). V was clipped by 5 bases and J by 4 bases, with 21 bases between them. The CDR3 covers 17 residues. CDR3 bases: TGTGCCAGCAGCCCAGGGTTGGGACGTACTCCGTACAATGAGCAGTTCTTC. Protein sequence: CASSPGLGRTPYNEQFF.

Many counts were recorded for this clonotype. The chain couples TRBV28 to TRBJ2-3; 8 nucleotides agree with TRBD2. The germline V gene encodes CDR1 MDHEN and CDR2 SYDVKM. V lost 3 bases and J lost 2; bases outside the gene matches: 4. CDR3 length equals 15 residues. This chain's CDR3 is CASSLQAGVTDTQYF. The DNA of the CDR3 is TGTGCCAGCAGTTTGCAAGCGGGGGTCACAGATACGCAGTATTTT.

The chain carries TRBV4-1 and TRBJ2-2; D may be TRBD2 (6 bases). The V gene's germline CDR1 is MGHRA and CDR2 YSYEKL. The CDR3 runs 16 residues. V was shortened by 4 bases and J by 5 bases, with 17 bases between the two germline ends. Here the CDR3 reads CASSPRGGMGTGELFF. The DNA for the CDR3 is TGCGCCAGCAGCCCCCGCGGCGGGATGGGGACCGGGGAGCTGTTTTTT.

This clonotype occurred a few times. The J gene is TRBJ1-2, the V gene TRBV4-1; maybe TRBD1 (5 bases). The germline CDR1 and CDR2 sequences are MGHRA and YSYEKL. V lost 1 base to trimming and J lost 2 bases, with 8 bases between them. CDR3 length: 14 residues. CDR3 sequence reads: CASSQAWTNYGYTF. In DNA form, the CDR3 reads TGCGCCAGCAGCCAAGCATGGACAAACTATGGCTACACCTTC.

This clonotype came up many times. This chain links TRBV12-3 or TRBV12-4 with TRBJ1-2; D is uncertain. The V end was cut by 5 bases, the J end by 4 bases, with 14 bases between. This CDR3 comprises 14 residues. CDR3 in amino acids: CASSPPGRGYGYTF. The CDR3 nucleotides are TGTGCCAGCAGTCCCCCGGGAAGAGGCTATGGCTACACCTTC.

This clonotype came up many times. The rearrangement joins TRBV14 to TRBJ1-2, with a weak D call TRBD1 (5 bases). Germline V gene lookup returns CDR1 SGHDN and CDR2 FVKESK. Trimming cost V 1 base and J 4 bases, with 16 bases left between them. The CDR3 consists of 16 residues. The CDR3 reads CASSQVVGARTYGYTF. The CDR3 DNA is TGTGCCAGCAGCCAAGTGGTCGGGGCGAGGACCTATGGCTACACCTTC. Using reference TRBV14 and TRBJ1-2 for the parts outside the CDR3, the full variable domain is EAGVTQFPSHSVIEKGQTVTLRCDPISGHDNLYWYRRVMGKEIKFLLHFVKESKQDESGMPNNRFLAERTGGTYSTLKVQPAELEDSGVYFCASSQVVGARTYGYTFGSGTRLTVV.

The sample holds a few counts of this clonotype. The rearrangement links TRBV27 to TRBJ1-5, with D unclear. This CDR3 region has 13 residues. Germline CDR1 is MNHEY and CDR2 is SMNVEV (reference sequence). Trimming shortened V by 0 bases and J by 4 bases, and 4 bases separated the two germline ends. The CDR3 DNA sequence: TGTGCCAGCAGTTTATCCATGAATCAGCCCCAGCATTTT. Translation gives CASSLSMNQPQHF.

CDR3 in DNA: TGTGCCAGCAGCGAGACAGGGCGGCACGAGCAGTACTTC. Protein sequence: CASSETGRHEQYF. V gene TRBV7-9 combines with J gene TRBJ2-7; 7 positions match TRBD1. There are 13 residues in the CDR3. V trimming: 5 bases; J trimming: 5 bases; junction bases outside the gene matches: 6. From germline, CDR1 is SEHNR and CDR2 FQNEAQ (reference sequence).

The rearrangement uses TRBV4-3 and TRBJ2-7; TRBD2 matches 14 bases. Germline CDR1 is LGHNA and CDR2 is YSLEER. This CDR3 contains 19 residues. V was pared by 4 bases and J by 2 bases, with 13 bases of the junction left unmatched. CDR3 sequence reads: CASSRGLAGVSALAYEQYF. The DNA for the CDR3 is TGCGCCAGCAGCCGGGGACTAGCGGGAGTCTCTGCTCTGGCCTACGAGCAGTACTTC.

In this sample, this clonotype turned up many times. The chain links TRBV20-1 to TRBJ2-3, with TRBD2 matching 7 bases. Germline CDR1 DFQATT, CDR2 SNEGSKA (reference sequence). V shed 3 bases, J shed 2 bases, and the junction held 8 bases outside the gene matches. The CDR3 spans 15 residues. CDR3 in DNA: TGCAGTGCTAGGACCCCCGGGAGGTACACAGATACGCAGTATTTT. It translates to CSARTPGRYTDTQYF.

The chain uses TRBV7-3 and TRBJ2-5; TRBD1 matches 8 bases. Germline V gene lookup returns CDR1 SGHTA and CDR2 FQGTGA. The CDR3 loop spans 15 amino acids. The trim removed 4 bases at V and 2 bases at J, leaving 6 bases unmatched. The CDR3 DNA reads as TGTGCCAGCAGCTCACAGGGGGGATTACAAGAGACCCAGTACTTC. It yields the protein CASSSQGGLQETQYF.

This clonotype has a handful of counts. CDR3 in DNA: TGTGCCAGCAGCTTCGGCGGGAGGGCCGATTTAGATACGCAGTATTTT. Residues: CASSFGGRADLDTQYF. The chain couples TRBV11-2 to TRBJ2-3; 9 bases agree with TRBD2. The CDR3 runs 16 residues. The germline V gene encodes CDR1 SGHAT and CDR2 FQNNGV. V lost 3 bases and J lost 5; bases outside the gene matches: 9.

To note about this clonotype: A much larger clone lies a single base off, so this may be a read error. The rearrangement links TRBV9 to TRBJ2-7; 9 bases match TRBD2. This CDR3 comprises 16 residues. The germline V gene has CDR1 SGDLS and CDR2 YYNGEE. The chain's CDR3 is CAGSVAPSSGSYEQYF. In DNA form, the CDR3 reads TGTGCCGGCAGCGTAGCTCCCAGTAGCGGGAGCTACGAGCAGTACTTC. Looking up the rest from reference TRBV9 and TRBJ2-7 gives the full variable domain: DSGVTQTPKHLITATGQRVTLRCSPRSGDLSVYWYQQSLDQGLQFLIQYYNGEERAKGNILERFSAQQFPDLHSELNLSSLELGDSALYFCAGSVAPSSGSYEQYFGPGTRLTVT.